This T cell receptor beta chain was sequenced for a study of T-cell memory formation after mild COVID-19. In the study overall: TCR clusters largely stayed donor specific.

Using constant-segment primers, 5'RACE produced TCR alpha and TCR beta cDNA libraries carrying sample barcodes and UMIs. TCRdb itself ran the 5' RACE reads through MiXCR, one entry per CDR3 protein. The sample carries 470,000 or so distinct CDR3 sequences, roughly 17% recorded once. CDR3 size: 14 residues. Per germline, CDR1 SEHNR and CDR2 FQNEAQ (reference sequence). V lost 5 bases, J lost 8 bases, and 9 bases stayed unmatched. Regarding the study as a whole: Later expanders leaned CD4+, whereas day 15 to 85 contracting clones were balanced CD4/CD8.

This clonotype was picked up a small number of times. The target antigen is unknown. This TCR was recovered from a man younger than 35 who had mild COVID-19 (a few samples of this study predate the infection). Cell type and time point are not known. Sample: PBMCs or a T cell subset sorted from them (not recorded which). This rearrangement joins TRBV7-9 to TRBJ2-1; TRBD1 matches at 7 bases. The CDR3 protein is CASSARQGVDEQFF. In DNA, the CDR3 is TGTGCCAGCAGCGCTCGACAGGGTGTTGATGAGCAGTTCTTC.